This is a list of T cell receptor beta chains from one sample in a study of cytotoxic CD8 clonotypes in ibrutinib-treated CLL. Clones were read by immunoSEQ multiplex PCR, and TCRdb kept only the in-frame ones, dropping some. The sample lists some 63,000 clones, just over 90% seen once, with 3% to 3.5% in the top ten. Here the sequenced sample was PBMCs, taken after 12 months of ibrutinib treatment. Receptor source: a human donor with chronic lymphocytic leukemia. Both conserved end residues are part of each CDR3. The D gene is left open where the match is weak. Expanded clones get a size class; other rows say once, few or many, or leave the size out.

TRBV18	TRBJ1-1	-	TRBD1	CASSLGQGARTEAFF	TGTGCCAGCTCACTTGGACAGGGGGCCCGAACTGAAGCTTTCTTT
TRBV5-6	TRBJ1-6	-	-	CASSLTGLADNSPLHF	TGTGCCAGCAGCTTGACAGGGTTGGCGGATAATTCACCCCTCCACTTT
TRBV16	TRBJ1-2	few	-	CASASGRYGYTF	TGTGCCAGCGCTTCCGGTCGCTATGGCTACACCTTC
TRBV4-2	TRBJ1-2	-	-	CASSQDSWGIGYGYTF	TGTGCCAGCAGCCAAGATAGTTGGGGTATTGGCTATGGCTACACCTTC
TRBV7-6	TRBJ1-1	once	TRBD1	CASSRTTGMNTEAFF	TGTGCCAGCAGCCGAACGACAGGGATGAACACTGAAGCTTTCTTT
TRBV11-2	TRBJ2-7	-	-	CASSLGYYEQYF	TGTGCCAGCAGCTTAGGGTACTACGAGCAGTACTTC
TRBV28	TRBJ2-2	-	-	CASSPRQNTGELFF	TGTGCCAGCAGTCCCCGACAGAACACCGGGGAGCTGTTTTTT
TRBV7-6	TRBJ2-2	-	TRBD2	CASSARHFSGRASGELFF	TGTGCCAGCAGCGCCCGTCATTTTAGCGGGAGGGCCTCCGGGGAGCTGTTTTTT
TRBV6-6	TRBJ2-7	-	TRBD1	CASSLTGGAHEQYF	TGTGCCAGCAGCCTAACAGGGGGCGCCCACGAGCAGTACTTC
TRBV19	TRBJ1-3	-	-	CASSTGPYSGNTIYF	TGTGCCAGTAGTACTGGACCCTACTCTGGAAACACCATATATTTT
TRBV28	TRBJ2-4	-	TRBD2	CASSSPGLAGRIIQYF	TGTGCCAGCAGTTCTCCCGGACTAGCGGGAAGGATCATTCAGTACTTC
TRBV19	TRBJ2-1	once	TRBD2	CASSPRPTSGRARYNEQFF	TGTGCCAGTAGTCCCCGCCCTACTAGCGGGAGGGCCCGATACAATGAGCAGTTCTTC
TRBV7-7	TRBJ2-5	-	TRBD1	CASSSQSGGGETQYF	TGTGCCAGCAGCTCTCAGTCAGGGGGCGGTGAGACCCAGTACTTC
TRBV5-1	TRBJ1-1	-	-	CASSAEGLNTEAFF	TGCGCCAGCAGTGCCGAGGGGTTGAACACTGAAGCTTTCTTT
TRBV5-5	TRBJ1-4	-	-	CASSFSRAFATNEKLFF	TGTGCCAGCAGCTTTTCCAGGGCATTTGCAACTAATGAAAAACTGTTTTTT
TRBV28	TRBJ2-1	-	-	CASYSGTGPTRQFF	TGTGCCAGCTACTCCGGGACGGGACCGACTAGGCAGTTCTTC
TRBV5-1	TRBJ1-1	-	-	CASSPRQSDTEAFF	TGCGCCAGCAGCCCGCGACAGTCGGACACTGAAGCTTTCTTT
TRBV2	TRBJ2-2	-	-	CASRSGVAVTGELFF	TGTGCCAGCAGATCAGGGGTAGCGGTGACCGGGGAGCTGTTTTTT
TRBV19	TRBJ2-7	-	-	CASSPQGGAYEQYF	TGTGCCAGTAGTCCTCAGGGGGGCGCCTACGAGCAGTACTTC
TRBV9	TRBJ2-1	-	TRBD2	CASSVEGSGRVFGYNEQFF	TGTGCCAGCAGCGTAGAGGGTAGCGGGAGGGTTTTTGGATACAATGAGCAGTTCTTC
TRBV6-1	TRBJ2-2	-	-	CASSDYGSGTGELFF	TGTGCCAGCAGTGACTACGGGAGTGGCACCGGGGAGCTGTTTTTT
TRBV7-8	TRBJ2-1	-	-	CASNPTAVSSYNEQFF	TGTGCCAGCAACCCAACGGCGGTCAGCTCCTACAATGAGCAGTTCTTC
TRBV5-1	TRBJ2-1	-	TRBD2	CASSGGSLSANEQFF	TGCGCCAGCAGCGGCGGGAGTTTGTCGGCCAATGAGCAGTTCTTC
TRBV14	TRBJ1-3	-	-	CASLSGNTIYF	TGTGCCAGCTTATCTGGAAACACCATATATTTT
TRBV28	TRBJ1-1	-	-	CASSFARGTEAFF	TGTGCCAGCAGTTTCGCCAGGGGCACTGAAGCTTTCTTT
TRBV2	TRBJ2-5	-	TRBD1	CASRVDRVETQYF	TGTGCCAGCAGAGTGGACAGGGTAGAGACCCAGTACTTC
TRBV28	TRBJ2-5	-	TRBD2	CASTQGLAGETQYF	TGTGCCAGCACTCAAGGACTAGCTGGGGAGACCCAGTACTTC
TRBV9	TRBJ2-6	-	-	CASSSDRFGGANVLTF	TGTGCCAGCAGCTCCGACAGGTTTGGTGGGGCCAACGTCCTGACTTTC
TRBV2	TRBJ2-1	-	-	CASSGYNEQFF	TGTGCCAGCAGCGGTTACAATGAGCAGTTCTTC
TRBV7-6	TRBJ2-5	-	-	CASSPELADQETQYF	TGTGCCAGCAGCCCCGAATTAGCGGACCAAGAGACCCAGTACTTC
TRBV15	TRBJ1-4	few	TRBD1	CATSKRTGFEKLFF	TGTGCCACCAGCAAAAGGACAGGGTTTGAAAAACTGTTTTTT
TRBV5-4	TRBJ2-3	-	-	CASSWGHLRTDTQYF	TGTGCCAGCAGCTGGGGACACCTCCGCACAGATACGCAGTATTTT
TRBV10-3	TRBJ2-1	-	-	CAISEGGSYNEQFF	TGTGCCATCAGTGAGGGGGGCTCCTACAATGAGCAGTTCTTC
TRBV7-2	TRBJ1-5	-	-	CASSTGWAQGQPQHF	TGTGCCAGCAGCACCGGCTGGGCGCAGGGTCAGCCCCAGCATTTT
TRBV28	TRBJ2-1	-	TRBD1	CASSLGTGLDEQFF	TGTGCCAGCAGTTTGGGGACAGGTCTGGATGAGCAGTTCTTC
TRBV5-1	TRBJ2-7	-	TRBD2	CASDEAGGPRYEQYF	TGCGCCAGCGACGAGGCGGGGGGTCCGCGGTACGAGCAGTACTTC
TRBV6-5	TRBJ2-2	-	-	CASSLPTVTGELFF	TGTGCCAGCAGTTTGCCGACGGTAACCGGGGAGCTGTTTTTT
TRBV28	TRBJ2-2	-	TRBD1	CASTRQGYTGELFF	TGTGCCAGCACCCGACAGGGCTACACCGGGGAGCTGTTTTTT
TRBV6-1	TRBJ2-2	-	-	CASSERSGGNTGELFF	TGTGCCAGCAGTGAAAGAAGCGGAGGGAACACCGGGGAGCTGTTTTTT
TRBV7-9	TRBJ1-3	-	-	CASSILGFGSGNTIYF	TGTGCCAGCAGCATCTTGGGGTTTGGATCTGGAAACACCATATATTTT
TRBV19	TRBJ2-3	few	-	CASTSGRLSTDTQYF	TGTGCCAGTACTTCCGGTCGGCTTAGCACAGATACGCAGTATTTT
TRBV27	TRBJ2-1	-	-	CASSLAPYNEQFF	TGTGCCAGCAGTTTAGCTCCCTACAATGAGCAGTTCTTC
TRBV14	TRBJ1-2	-	-	CASSQGITGPYGYTF	TGTGCCAGCAGCCAAGGGATAACAGGGCCCTATGGCTACACCTTC
TRBV6-5	TRBJ2-7	-	-	CASSYSFRRFEQYF	TGTGCCAGCAGTTACTCATTTCGGCGTTTCGAGCAGTACTTC
TRBV30	TRBJ2-7	-	TRBD1	CAWSTGTDSSYEQYF	TGTGCCTGGAGCACTGGGACAGACAGCTCCTACGAGCAGTACTTC
TRBV6-5	TRBJ2-7	-	-	CASSYSRSSSYEQYF	TGTGCCAGCAGTTACTCGCGATCAAGCTCCTACGAGCAGTACTTC
TRBV6-5	TRBJ2-3	once	TRBD2	CASSYPPSGGPYF	TGTGCCAGCAGTTACCCGCCCAGCGGGGGGCCGTATTTT
TRBV30	TRBJ2-4	-	TRBD2	CAWMTGGSGNIQYF	TGTGCCTGGATGACGGGGGGGTCGGGAAACATTCAGTACTTC
TRBV7-2	TRBJ2-1	-	TRBD1	CASSSRGGQGVGNEQFF	TGTGCCAGCAGCTCACGGGGCGGACAGGGGGTTGGTAATGAGCAGTTCTTC